The 18 T cell receptor beta chains reported below all come from one sample, sequenced in a study of cytomegalovirus exposure and HLA in healthy donors. PCR involved 60 Vbeta and 13 Jbeta primers. Only in-frame clones appear in the TCRdb table, and some are missing; sequencing was by immunoSEQ multiplex PCR. There are under 85,000 clones in the sample; 60% to 85% occur only once, and roughly 1.7% lies in the top ten. Sequenced: PBMCs. These receptors were taken from a man aged 40-55 years in good health and CMV-seronegative.

The chain links TRBV5-1 to TRBJ1-6, with TRBD1 matching 10 bases. Germline V lookup: CDR1 SGHRS, CDR2 YFSETQ. The CDR3 loop spans 14 amino acids. J lost 8 bases, V lost 4 bases, and 3 bases had no gene match. CDR3 bases: TGCGCCAGCAGCACAGGACAGGGGGATTCACCCCTCCACTTT. Translation: CASSTGQGDSPLHF.

The chain is built from TRBV6-1 and TRBJ1-2; D unclear. CDR3 size: 13 residues. From germline, CDR1 is MNHNS and CDR2 SASEGT. Deletions cut 2 bases from V and 4 bases from J, with 8 bases between. DNA for the CDR3: TGTGCCAGCAGTGAACGTACAGCCTATGGCTACACCTTC. Translation gives CASSERTAYGYTF.

To note about this clone: One end of the junction varies from germline; a read error may be responsible. The gene calls are TRBV2 and TRBJ1-5; maybe TRBD1 (6 bases). The CDR3 contains 15 residues. In germline, CDR1 is SNHLY, CDR2 FYNNEI. The DNA of the CDR3 is TGTGCCAGCAGAGAAGACCGTATACAGGGAGTGCCCCAGCATTTT. This codes for CASREDRIQGVPQHF.

The sample holds one count of this clone. CDR3 protein: CASSSSSGNTIYF. Here the CDR3 DNA reads TGTGCCAGCAGCTCGAGCTCTGGAAACACCATATATTTT. V is TRBV7-3 and J is TRBJ1-3; no clear D gene. This CDR3 has 13 amino acids. Trimming took 4 bases from V and 0 from J, leaving 4 bases between them. Germline V gene lookup returns CDR1 SGHTA and CDR2 FQGTGA.

The chain joins TRBV6-1 to TRBJ2-1, with 8 positions matching TRBD2. From germline, CDR1 is MNHNS and CDR2 SASEGT. CDR3 length equals 13 residues. Germline trimming cut 2 bases from V and 7 bases from J; bases unmatched to any gene: 1. The CDR3 coding sequence is TGTGCCAGCAGTGAACGGGGGGGTAATGAGCAGTTCTTC. It translates to CASSERGGNEQFF.

The chain joins TRBV19 to TRBJ2-1; TRBD2 matches at 9 bases. This CDR3 comprises 13 residues. CDR1 and CDR2 (germline): LNHDA, SQIVND (reference sequence). V trimming: 6 bases; J trimming: 9 bases; junction bases outside the gene matches: 6. The CDR3 nucleotides read TGTGCCAGTAGCCCATCGCGGGGGGGTGAGCAGTTCTTC. Protein product: CASSPSRGGEQFF.

The gene calls are TRBV7-9 and TRBJ1-5; no definite D call. V lost 3 bases and J 6 bases, leaving 12 bases between the germline ends. Germline-derived CDR1 and CDR2 are SEHNR and FQNEAQ (reference sequence). This CDR3 region has 14 residues. The CDR3 loop reads CASSFGQVGQPQHF. The CDR3 DNA is TGTGCCAGCAGCTTTGGGCAGGTTGGTCAGCCCCAGCATTTT.

The chain combines TRBV28 with TRBJ2-7, with D uncertain. The CDR3 runs 13 residues. The germline V and J ends were trimmed by 2 bases and 3 bases, with 8 bases remaining between them. Germline V lookup: CDR1 MDHEN, CDR2 SYDVKM. DNA of the CDR3: TGTGCCAGCAGTTTAGGTTCGGGCTACGAGCAGTACTTC. Its translation: CASSLGSGYEQYF.

The chain carries TRBV5-1 and TRBJ2-1; 15 positions match TRBD2. The V segment lost 4 bases and the J segment 7 bases; nucleotides outside the gene matches: 9. This CDR3 region has 17 residues. Germline CDR1 SGHRS, CDR2 YFSETQ. DNA for the CDR3: TGCGCCAGCAGCCCCGGACTAGCGGGAGGGCCACAAAATGAGCAGTTCTTC. It specifies CASSPGLAGGPQNEQFF. The variable domain in full, completed from reference TRBV5-1 and TRBJ2-1, reads KAGVTQTPRYLIKTRGQQVTLSCSPISGHRSVSWYQQTPGQGLQFLFEYFSETQRNKGNFPGRFSGRQFSNSRSEMNVSTLELGDSALYLCASSPGLAGGPQNEQFFGPGTRLTVL.

The V gene is TRBV29-1, the J gene TRBJ2-2, with D perhaps TRBD2 (7 bases). Germline assignment: CDR1 SQVTM and CDR2 ANQGSEA. V lost 1 base and J lost 3, with 12 bases in between. This CDR3 is built from 15 residues. The CDR3: CSVEVRGADTGELFF. CDR3 nucleotides: TGCAGCGTTGAAGTTCGGGGGGCTGACACCGGGGAGCTGTTTTTT.

This chain uses TRBV28 with TRBJ1-5; tentatively, D is TRBD1 (5 bases). This CDR3 region has 13 residues. V lost 3 bases and J lost 11, with 14 bases in between. CDR1 and CDR2 (germline): MDHEN, SYDVKM. In DNA, the CDR3 is TGTGCCAGCAGTTTTTCGGGGGGAGGAGCCCAGCATTTT. As protein: CASSFSGGGAQHF.

The chain links TRBV4-2 to TRBJ1-3; no clear D gene. The CDR3 consists of 13 residues. CDR1 and CDR2 from the germline V gene are LGHNA and YNFKEQ. Trimming stripped 0 bases from V and 4 bases from J, with 4 bases between. The CDR3 sequence: CASSQEGGNTIYF. The DNA of the CDR3 is TGTGCCAGCAGCCAAGAGGGCGGAAACACCATATATTTT.

The chain employs TRBV7-2 and TRBJ2-7, with 8 bases aligning to TRBD1. Germline V CDR1 and CDR2: SGHTA, FQGNSA. V lost 5 bases, J lost 4 bases, and 4 bases stayed unmatched. This CDR3 has 13 amino acids. The CDR3 DNA follows: TGTGCCAGCAGCGGGACAGGTCTGTACGAGCAGTACTTC. This gives the protein CASSGTGLYEQYF.

This chain uses TRBV28 with TRBJ2-3; 7 bases agree with TRBD2. Trimming took 5 bases from V and 2 from J; bases not matched to a gene: 7. CDR1 MDHEN and CDR2 SYDVKM come from the germline V gene. The CDR3 spans 15 residues. CDR3 sequence (DNA): TGTGCCAGCAGTAAGCGGGGTAGGGACACAGATACGCAGTATTTT. It yields the protein CASSKRGRDTDTQYF.

The rearrangement joins TRBV28 to TRBJ2-5; perhaps TRBD2 as D (6 bases). The CDR3 sequence is 14 residues long. With 6 bases removed from V and 7 bases from J, the gap between germline ends came to 18 bases. Per germline, CDR1 MDHEN and CDR2 SYDVKM. The CDR3, as DNA: TGTGCCAGCAGCCGAACTAGCACGCGAGGGACCCAGTACTTC. This gives the protein CASSRTSTRGTQYF.

The chain is built from TRBV27 and TRBJ1-5; no definite D call. V was pared by 2 bases and J by 4 bases, with 15 bases between. The CDR3 extends over 16 amino acids. Germline assignment: CDR1 MNHEY and CDR2 SMNVEV (reference sequence). This CDR3 reads CASSLDGRRRNQPQHF. The DNA for the CDR3 is TGTGCCAGCAGTTTAGATGGGAGACGGAGGAATCAGCCCCAGCATTTT.

This chain connects TRBV9 to TRBJ1-1, with 10 bases lining up with TRBD1. Germline lookup yields CDR1 SGDLS and CDR2 YYNGEE. V trimming: 3 bases; J trimming: 5 bases; junction bases outside the gene matches: 7. There are 15 residues in the CDR3. The CDR3 nucleotides read TGTGCCAGCAGCGAGGGACAGGGGAAGATTACTGAAGCTTTCTTT. Its protein product is CASSEGQGKITEAFF.

This clone appeared once. The rearrangement uses TRBV5-1 and TRBJ2-3; a weak D match, TRBD1 (5 bases). Trimming stripped 6 bases from V and 2 bases from J, with 16 bases between. The CDR3 contains 15 residues. Per germline, CDR1 SGHRS and CDR2 YFSETQ. CDR3: CASNSGILNTDTQYF. CDR3 DNA: TGCGCCAGCAATTCAGGGATCCTCAACACAGATACGCAGTATTTT.